This TCR beta chain is from a study of cytomegalovirus exposure and HLA in healthy donors. At sampling all donors were nominally healthy, likely with unrecorded immune exposures. Trimming stripped 1 base from V and 7 bases from J, with 5 bases between. CDR3 size: 12 residues. Per germline, CDR1 SGHVS and CDR2 FQNEAQ. On this clone: As yet, its antigen is unknown.

Vbeta (60) and Jbeta (13) primers were used in the PCR. In the original processing: A later analysis counted around 80 million unique TCR beta chains, about 10 million shared. Here immunoSEQ multiplex PCR was the method, and the copy in TCRdb shows in-frame clones only, minus some. The DNA gave D and trimming, while V, J and clone size come from that table. The table includes about 140,000 clones, 55% to 80% detected once. Study results and caveats: In an earlier analysis, about 87% or about 30%: the productive usage of most TCR beta V segments. Later on, an analysis found that several of the most significant clusters appeared to be linked to common viral pathogens, which included parvovirus B19.

Sequencing was carried out using PBMCs. This TCR came from a woman aged 40 to 49 in good health and CMV-seronegative. This chain links TRBV7-8 with TRBJ2-1; D remains ambiguous. The CDR3 nucleotides are TGTGCCAGCAGCTTAGGGGCGAATGAGCAGTTCTTC. Protein: CASSLGANEQFF.